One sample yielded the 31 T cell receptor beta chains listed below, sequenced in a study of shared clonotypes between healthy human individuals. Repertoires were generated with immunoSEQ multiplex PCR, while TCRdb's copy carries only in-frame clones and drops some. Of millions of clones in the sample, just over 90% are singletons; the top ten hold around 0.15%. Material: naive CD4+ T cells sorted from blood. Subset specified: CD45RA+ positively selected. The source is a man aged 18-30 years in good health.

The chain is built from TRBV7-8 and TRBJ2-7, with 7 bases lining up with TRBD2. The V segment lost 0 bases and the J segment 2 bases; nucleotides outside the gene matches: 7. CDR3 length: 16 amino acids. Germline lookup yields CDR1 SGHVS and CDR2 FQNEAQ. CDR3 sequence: CASSLAGSGFTYEQYF. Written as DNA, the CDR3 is TGTGCCAGCAGCTTAGCAGGTAGCGGGTTCACCTACGAGCAGTACTTC.

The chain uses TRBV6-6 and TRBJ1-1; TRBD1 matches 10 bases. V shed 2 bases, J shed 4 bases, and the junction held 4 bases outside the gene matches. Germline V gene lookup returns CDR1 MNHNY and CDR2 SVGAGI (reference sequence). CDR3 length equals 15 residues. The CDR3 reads CASSYPGQGLTEAFF. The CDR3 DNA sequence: TGTGCCAGCAGTTACCCGGGACAGGGGCTCACTGAAGCTTTCTTT.

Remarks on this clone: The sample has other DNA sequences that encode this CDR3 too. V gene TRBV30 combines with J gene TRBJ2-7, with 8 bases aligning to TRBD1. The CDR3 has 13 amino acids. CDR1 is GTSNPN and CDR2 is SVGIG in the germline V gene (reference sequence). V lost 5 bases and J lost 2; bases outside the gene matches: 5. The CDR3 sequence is CAWSRDRPYEQYF. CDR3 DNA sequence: TGTGCCTGGTCACGGGACAGGCCCTACGAGCAGTACTTC.

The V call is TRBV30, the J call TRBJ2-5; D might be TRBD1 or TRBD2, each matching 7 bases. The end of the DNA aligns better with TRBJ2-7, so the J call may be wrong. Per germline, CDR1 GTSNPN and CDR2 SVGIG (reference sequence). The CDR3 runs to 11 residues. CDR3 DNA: TGTGCCGCAGGGGGGGACTACGAGCAGTACTTC. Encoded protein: CAAGGDYEQYF.

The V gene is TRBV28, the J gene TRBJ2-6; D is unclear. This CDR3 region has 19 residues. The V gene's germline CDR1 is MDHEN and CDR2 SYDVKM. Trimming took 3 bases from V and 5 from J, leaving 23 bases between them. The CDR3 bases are TGTGCCAGCAGTTTTACTGGGTTTACCCTCTCTAATAGGGCCAACGTCCTGACTTTC. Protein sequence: CASSFTGFTLSNRANVLTF. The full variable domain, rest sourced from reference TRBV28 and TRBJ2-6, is DVKVTQSSRYLVKRTGEKVFLECVQDMDHENMFWYRQDPGLGLRLIYFSYDVKMKEKGDIPEGYSVSREKKERFSLILESASTNQTSMYLCASSFTGFTLSNRANVLTFGAGSRLTVL.

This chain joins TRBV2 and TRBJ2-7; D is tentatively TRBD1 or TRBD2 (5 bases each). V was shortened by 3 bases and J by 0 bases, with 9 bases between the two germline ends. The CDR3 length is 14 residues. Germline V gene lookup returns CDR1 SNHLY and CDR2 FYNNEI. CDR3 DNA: TGTGCCAGCAGTGACGCCGGGACCTCCTACGAGCAGTACTTC. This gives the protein CASSDAGTSYEQYF.

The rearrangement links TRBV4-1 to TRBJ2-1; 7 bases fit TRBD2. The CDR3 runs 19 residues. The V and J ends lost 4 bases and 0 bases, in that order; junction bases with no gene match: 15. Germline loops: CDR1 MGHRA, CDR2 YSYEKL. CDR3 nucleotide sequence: TGCGCCAGCAGCCCTTTTGGCGCGGGGGATTGGAGCTCCTACAATGAGCAGTTCTTC. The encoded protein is CASSPFGAGDWSSYNEQFF.

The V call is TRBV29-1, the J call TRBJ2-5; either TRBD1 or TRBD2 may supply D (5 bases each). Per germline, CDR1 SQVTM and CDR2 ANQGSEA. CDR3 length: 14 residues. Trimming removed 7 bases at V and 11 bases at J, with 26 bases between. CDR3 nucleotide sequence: TGCAGCGCCCGGCCCGGGACGGAACCCTCTAGGCAGTACTTC. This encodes CSARPGTEPSRQYF.

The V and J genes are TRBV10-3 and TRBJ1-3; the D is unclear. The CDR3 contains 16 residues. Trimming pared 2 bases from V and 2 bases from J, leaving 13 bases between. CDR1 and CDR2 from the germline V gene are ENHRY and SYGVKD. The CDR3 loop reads CAISEARGLAGNTIYF. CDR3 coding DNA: TGTGCCATCAGTGAGGCACGGGGTTTAGCTGGAAACACCATATATTTT.

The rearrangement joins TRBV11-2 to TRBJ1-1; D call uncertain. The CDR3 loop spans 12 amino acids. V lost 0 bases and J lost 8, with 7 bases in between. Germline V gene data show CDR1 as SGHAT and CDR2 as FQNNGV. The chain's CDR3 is CASSLDGPEAFF. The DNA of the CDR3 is TGTGCCAGCAGCTTAGATGGGCCCGAAGCTTTCTTT.

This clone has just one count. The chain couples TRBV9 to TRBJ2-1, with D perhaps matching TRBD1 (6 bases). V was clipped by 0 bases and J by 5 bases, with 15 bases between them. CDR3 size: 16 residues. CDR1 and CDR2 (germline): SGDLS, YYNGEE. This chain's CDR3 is CASSVALRRTDNEQFF. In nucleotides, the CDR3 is TGTGCCAGCAGCGTAGCTTTGAGGAGGACAGACAATGAGCAGTTCTTC.

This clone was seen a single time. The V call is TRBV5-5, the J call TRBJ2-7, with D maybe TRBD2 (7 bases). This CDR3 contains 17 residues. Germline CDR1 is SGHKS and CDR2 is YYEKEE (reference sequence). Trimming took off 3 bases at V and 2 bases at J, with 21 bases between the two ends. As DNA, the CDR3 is TGTGCCAGCAGCTCGAAAAGCGGGACAAAAGAAGCCTACGAGCAGTACTTC. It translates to CASSSKSGTKEAYEQYF.

The chain's CDR3 is CASSQGRAMETQYF. The CDR3, as DNA: TGTGCCAGCAGCCAAGGACGAGCGATGGAGACCCAGTACTTC. This chain connects TRBV4-2 to TRBJ2-5; D gene ambiguous. Germline values: CDR1 LGHNA, CDR2 YNFKEQ. The V gene lost 1 base and the J gene lost 5 bases, with 11 bases spanning the gap. The length of the CDR3 is 14 residues.

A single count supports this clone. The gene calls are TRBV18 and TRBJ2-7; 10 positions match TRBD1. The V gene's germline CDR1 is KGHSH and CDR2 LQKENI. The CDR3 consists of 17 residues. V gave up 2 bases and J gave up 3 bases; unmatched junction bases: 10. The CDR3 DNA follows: TGTGCCAGCTCACCAATGGGCGGGACAGGGGTTTTCTACGAGCAGTACTTC. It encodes CASSPMGGTGVFYEQYF.

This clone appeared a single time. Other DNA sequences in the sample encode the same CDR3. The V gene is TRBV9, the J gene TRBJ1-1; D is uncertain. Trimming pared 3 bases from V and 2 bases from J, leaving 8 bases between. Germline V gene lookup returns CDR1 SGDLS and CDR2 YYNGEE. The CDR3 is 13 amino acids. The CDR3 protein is CASSAHSNTEAFF. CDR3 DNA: TGTGCCAGCAGCGCACACAGTAACACTGAAGCTTTCTTT.

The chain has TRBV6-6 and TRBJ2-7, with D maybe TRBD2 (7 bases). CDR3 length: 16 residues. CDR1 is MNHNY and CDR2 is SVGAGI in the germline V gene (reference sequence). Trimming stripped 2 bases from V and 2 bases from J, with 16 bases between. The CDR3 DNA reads TGTGCCAGCAGTTACGGACTTGGGAGGGGGGCCTACGAGCAGTACTTC. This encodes CASSYGLGRGAYEQYF.

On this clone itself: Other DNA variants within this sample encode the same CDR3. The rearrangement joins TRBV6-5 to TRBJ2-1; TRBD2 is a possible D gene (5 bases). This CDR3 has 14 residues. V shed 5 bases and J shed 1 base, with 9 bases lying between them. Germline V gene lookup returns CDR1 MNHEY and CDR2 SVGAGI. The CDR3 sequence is CASSPRGSYNEQFF. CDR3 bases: TGTGCCAGCAGTCCCCGGGGTTCCTACAATGAGCAGTTCTTC.

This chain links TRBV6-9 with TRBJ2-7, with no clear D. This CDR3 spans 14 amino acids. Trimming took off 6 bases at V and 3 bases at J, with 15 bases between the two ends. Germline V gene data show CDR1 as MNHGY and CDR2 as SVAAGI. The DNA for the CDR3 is TGTGCCAGCAGCTCCGGCGAGAAGGACTACGAGCAGTACTTC. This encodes CASSSGEKDYEQYF.

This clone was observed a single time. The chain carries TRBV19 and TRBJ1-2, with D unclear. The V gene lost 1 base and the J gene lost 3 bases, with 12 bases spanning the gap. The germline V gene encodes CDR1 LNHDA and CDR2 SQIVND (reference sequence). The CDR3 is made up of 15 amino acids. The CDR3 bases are TGTGCCAGTAGTATAGGCGGAGGCCCCTACTATGGCTACACCTTC. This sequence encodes CASSIGGGPYYGYTF.

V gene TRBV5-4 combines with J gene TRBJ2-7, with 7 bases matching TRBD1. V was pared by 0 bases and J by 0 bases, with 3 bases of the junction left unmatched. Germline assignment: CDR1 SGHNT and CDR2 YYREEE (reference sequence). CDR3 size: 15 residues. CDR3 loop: CASSLEGARSYEQYF. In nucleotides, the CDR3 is TGTGCCAGCAGCTTGGAGGGGGCTCGCTCCTACGAGCAGTACTTC.

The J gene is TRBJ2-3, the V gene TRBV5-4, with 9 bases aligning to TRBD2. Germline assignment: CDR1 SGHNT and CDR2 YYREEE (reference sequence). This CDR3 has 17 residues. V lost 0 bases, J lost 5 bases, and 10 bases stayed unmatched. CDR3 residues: CASSLARERGELDTQYF. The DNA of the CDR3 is TGTGCCAGCAGCTTGGCCCGGGAGCGGGGGGAATTAGATACGCAGTATTTT.

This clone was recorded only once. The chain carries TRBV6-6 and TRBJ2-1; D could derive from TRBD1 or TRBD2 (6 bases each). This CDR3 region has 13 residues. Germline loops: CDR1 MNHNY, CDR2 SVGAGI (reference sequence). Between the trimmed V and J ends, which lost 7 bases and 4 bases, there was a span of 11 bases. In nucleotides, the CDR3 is TGTGCCAGCACGAGGGGGGCATACAATGAGCAGTTCTTC. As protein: CASTRGAYNEQFF.

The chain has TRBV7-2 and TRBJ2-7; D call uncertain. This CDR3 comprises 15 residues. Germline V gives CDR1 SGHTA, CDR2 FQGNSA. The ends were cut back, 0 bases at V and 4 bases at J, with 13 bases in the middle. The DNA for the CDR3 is TGTGCCAGCAGCTTAGCCATTGGACCGGCTTACGAGCAGTACTTC. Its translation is CASSLAIGPAYEQYF.

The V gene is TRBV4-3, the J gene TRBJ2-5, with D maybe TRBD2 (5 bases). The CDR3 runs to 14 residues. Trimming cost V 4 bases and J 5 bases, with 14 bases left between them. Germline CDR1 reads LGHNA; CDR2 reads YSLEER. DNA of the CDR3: TGCGCCAGCAGCCCCGGCGCGAGGGCCGAGACCCAGTACTTC. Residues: CASSPGARAETQYF.

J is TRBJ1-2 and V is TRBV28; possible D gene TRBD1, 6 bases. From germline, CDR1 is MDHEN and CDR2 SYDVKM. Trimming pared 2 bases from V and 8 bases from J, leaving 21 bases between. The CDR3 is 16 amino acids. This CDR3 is CASSLPAGAGPVGYTF. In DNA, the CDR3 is TGTGCCAGCAGTTTACCAGCAGGGGCAGGACCAGTCGGCTACACCTTC.

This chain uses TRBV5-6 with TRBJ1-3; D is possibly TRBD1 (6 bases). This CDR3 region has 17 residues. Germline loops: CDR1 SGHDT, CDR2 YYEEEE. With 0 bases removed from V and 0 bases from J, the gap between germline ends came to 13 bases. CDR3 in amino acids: CASSLVLGGPSGNTIYF. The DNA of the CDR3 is TGTGCCAGCAGCTTGGTCCTTGGGGGGCCCTCTGGAAACACCATATATTTT.

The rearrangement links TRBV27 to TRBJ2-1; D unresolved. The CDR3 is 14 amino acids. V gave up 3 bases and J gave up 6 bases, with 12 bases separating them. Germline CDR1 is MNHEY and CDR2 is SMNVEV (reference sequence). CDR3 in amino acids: CASSFSSAPNEQFF. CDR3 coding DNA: TGTGCCAGCAGTTTCTCATCGGCCCCCAATGAGCAGTTCTTC.

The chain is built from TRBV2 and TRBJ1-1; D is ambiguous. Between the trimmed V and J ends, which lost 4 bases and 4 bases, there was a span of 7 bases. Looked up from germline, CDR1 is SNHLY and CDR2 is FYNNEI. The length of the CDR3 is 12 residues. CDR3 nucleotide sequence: TGTGCCAGCAGTGGGTGGAGCACTGAAGCTTTCTTT. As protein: CASSGWSTEAFF. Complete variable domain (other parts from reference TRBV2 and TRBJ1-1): EPEVTQTPSHQVTQMGQEVILRCVPISNHLYFYWYRQILGQKVEFLVSFYNNEISEKSEIFDDQFSVERPDGSNFTLKIRSTKLEDSAMYFCASSGWSTEAFFGQGTRLTVV.

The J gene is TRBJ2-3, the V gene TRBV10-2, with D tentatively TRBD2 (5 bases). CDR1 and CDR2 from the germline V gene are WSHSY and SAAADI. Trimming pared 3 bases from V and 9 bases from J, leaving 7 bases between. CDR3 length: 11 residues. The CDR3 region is CASSDPGTQYF. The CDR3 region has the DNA TGCGCCAGCAGTGATCCGGGAACGCAGTATTTT.

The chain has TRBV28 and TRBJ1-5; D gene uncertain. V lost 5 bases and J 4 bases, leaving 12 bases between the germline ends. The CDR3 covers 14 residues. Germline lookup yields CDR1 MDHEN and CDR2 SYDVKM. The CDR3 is CASSQHGPNQPQHF. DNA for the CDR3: TGTGCCAGCAGTCAACATGGGCCGAATCAGCCCCAGCATTTT.

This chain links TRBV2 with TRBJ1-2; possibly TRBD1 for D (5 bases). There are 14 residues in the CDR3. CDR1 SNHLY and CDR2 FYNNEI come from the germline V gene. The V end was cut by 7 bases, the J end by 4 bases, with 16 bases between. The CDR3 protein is CASTRGEQGYGYTF. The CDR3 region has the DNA TGTGCCAGCACGAGAGGGGAGCAGGGCTATGGCTACACCTTC.